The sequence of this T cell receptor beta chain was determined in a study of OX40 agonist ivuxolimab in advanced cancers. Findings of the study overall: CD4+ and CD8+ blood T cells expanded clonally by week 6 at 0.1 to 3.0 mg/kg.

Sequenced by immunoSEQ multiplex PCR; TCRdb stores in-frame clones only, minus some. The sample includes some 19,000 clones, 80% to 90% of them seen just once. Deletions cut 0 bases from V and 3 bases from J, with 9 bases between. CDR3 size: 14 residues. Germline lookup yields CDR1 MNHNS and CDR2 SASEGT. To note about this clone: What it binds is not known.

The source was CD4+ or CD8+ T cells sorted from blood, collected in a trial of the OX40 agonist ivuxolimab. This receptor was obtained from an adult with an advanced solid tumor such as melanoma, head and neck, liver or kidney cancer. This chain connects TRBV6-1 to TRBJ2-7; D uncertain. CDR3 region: CASSEAELVYEQYF. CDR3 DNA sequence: TGTGCCAGCAGTGAAGCAGAGCTAGTCTACGAGCAGTACTTC.